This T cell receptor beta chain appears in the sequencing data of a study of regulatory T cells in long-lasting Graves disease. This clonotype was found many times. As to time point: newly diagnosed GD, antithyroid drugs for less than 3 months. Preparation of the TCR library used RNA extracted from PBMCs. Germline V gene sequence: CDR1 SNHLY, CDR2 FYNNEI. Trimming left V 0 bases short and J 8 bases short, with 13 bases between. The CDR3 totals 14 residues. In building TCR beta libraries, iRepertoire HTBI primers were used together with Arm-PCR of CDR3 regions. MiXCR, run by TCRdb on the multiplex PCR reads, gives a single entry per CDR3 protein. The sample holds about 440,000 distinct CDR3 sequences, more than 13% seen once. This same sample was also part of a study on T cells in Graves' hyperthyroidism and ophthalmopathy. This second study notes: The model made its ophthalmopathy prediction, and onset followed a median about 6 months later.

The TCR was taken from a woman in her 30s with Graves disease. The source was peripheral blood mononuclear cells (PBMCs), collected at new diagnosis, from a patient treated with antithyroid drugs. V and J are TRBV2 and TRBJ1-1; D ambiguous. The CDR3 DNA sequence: TGTGCCAGCAGTGAAGCGCTTCCGGCAAACGAAGCTTTCTTT. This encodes CASSEALPANEAFF.